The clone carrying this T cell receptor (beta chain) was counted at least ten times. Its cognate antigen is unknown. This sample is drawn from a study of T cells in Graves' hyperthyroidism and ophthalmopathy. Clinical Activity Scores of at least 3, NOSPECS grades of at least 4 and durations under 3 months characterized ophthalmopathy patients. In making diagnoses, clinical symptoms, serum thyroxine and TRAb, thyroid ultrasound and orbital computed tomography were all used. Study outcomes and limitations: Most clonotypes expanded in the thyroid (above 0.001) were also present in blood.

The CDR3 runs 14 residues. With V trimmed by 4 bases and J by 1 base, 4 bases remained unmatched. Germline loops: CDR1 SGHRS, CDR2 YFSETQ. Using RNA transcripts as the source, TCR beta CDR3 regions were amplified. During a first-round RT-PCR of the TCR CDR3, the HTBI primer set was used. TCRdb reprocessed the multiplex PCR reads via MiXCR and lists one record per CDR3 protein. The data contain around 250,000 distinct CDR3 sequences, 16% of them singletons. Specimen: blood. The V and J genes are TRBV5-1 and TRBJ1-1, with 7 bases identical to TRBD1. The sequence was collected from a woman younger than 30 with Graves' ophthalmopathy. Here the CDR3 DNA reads TGCGCCAGCAGCGAGGACAGGCCGAACACTGAAGCTTTCTTT. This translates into CASSEDRPNTEAFF.